The text below deals with one T cell receptor beta chain. Its specificity is unknown. The data derive from a study of shared clonotypes between healthy human individuals. Study background: In total, the donors were two women and a few men aged 18 to 49. Study-wide results and limits: The study's rarefaction showed incomplete sorted-subset sequencing despite large depth. In this cohort, only blood was sampled, and tissue repertoires likely differ. Among non-shared clonotypes, generation probabilities were lower than among those shared by all four donors.

This CDR3 is built from 16 residues. V lost 3 bases to trimming and J lost 5 bases; unmatched junction nucleotides: 7. CDR1 and CDR2 (germline): MNHNS, SASEGT. Only in-frame clones appear in the TCRdb table, and some are missing; sequencing was by immunoSEQ multiplex PCR. The table records some 2,100,000 clones, approximately 95% of them present only once. This receptor was obtained from a man in his late teens or twenties in good health. Sample: naive CD4+ T cells sorted from blood. The subset was: CD45RA+ positively selected. The V and J genes are TRBV6-1 and TRBJ1-5, with 10 positions matching TRBD1. CDR3 amino acids: CASSDTRTGGYQPQHF. CDR3 bases: TGTGCCAGCAGTGACACCCGGACAGGGGGATATCAGCCCCAGCATTTT.